This is a list of T cell receptor beta chains from one sample in a study of blood T cell repertoires in COVID-19. Profiled with immunoSEQ multiplex PCR; TCRdb holds only in-frame clones, not every one. The sample lists roughly 130,000 clones; over 85% were seen once. Sequencing was done on a sample of peripheral blood. These receptor sequences come from a man in his fifties or sixties with active COVID-19. Both conserved end residues are part of each CDR3. Fields, in order: CDR3 DNA, CDR3 protein, clone size, J gene, D gene, V gene. The D gene is left open where the match is weak. Size values are once, few and many counts, or a class for expanded clones, and some rows have none.

TGTGCCAGCAGTGAAGAGGGAGCGAACACTGAAGCTTTCTTT,CASSEEGANTEAFF,-,TRBJ1-1,-,TRBV2
TGTGCCAGCAGCCAGAGGACAAGGCCCTACGAGCAGTACTTC,CASSQRTRPYEQYF,few,TRBJ2-7,-,TRBV7-9
TGTGCCAGTAAGAGGGAGGGCAGGGACTCCAACACCATATATTTT,CASKREGRDSNTIYF,-,TRBJ1-3,-,TRBV19
TGTGCCAGCAGCCAAGATCTCGGACTAGCGGGGGTAAGCTCCTACAATGAGCAGTTCTTC,CASSQDLGLAGVSSYNEQFF,once,TRBJ2-1,TRBD2,TRBV4-2
TGCGCCAGCAGCCAAGGGGAAATGGGCGCGGGAGGGGCCACCGGGGAGCTGTTTTTT,CASSQGEMGAGGATGELFF,many,TRBJ2-2,TRBD2,TRBV4-1
TGTGCCAGTGGGGCTCAAGCCCAGCATTTT,CASGAQAQHF,-,TRBJ1-5,-,TRBV19
TGTGCCAGCTCACCCTTGGACAGTACCATTCAGTACTTC,CASSPLDSTIQYF,once,TRBJ2-4,-,TRBV18
TGTGCCAGCAGCTTGGGGACAGGTCTCAAGCCCCAGCATTTT,CASSLGTGLKPQHF,-,TRBJ1-5,TRBD1,TRBV7-2
TGTGCCATCAGTGGATCCCGACTAGCGGGGGGGTACAATGAGCAGTTCTTC,CAISGSRLAGGYNEQFF,-,TRBJ2-1,TRBD2,TRBV10-3
TGCGCCAGCAGCTTAAGTGGGGGAGGTGGGGCCAACGTCCTGACTTTC,CASSLSGGGGANVLTF,-,TRBJ2-6,-,TRBV5-1
TGTGCCAGCAGCCTCCCGCTAGCGACCCAAGAGACCCAGTACTTC,CASSLPLATQETQYF,-,TRBJ2-5,-,TRBV12-1
TGTGCCAGCAGTGCTACCGGGACAGAGGGCGCAGATACGCAGTATTTT,CASSATGTEGADTQYF,few,TRBJ2-3,TRBD1,TRBV6-4
TGTGCCAGCAGTCTACAGCTGAATAAAGATACGCAGTATTTT,CASSLQLNKDTQYF,-,TRBJ2-3,-,TRBV28
TGTGCCAGCAGCCTCGGACTAGCGGTCCAAGAGACCCAGTACTTC,CASSLGLAVQETQYF,-,TRBJ2-5,TRBD2,TRBV7-2
TGTGCCAGCGGTAGTCCCTATGGCTACACCTTC,CASGSPYGYTF,-,TRBJ1-2,-,TRBV6-5
TGTGCCAGCAGCGGCAGACAGGGGGGAGGCTACAATGAGCAGTTCTTC,CASSGRQGGGYNEQFF,-,TRBJ2-1,TRBD1,TRBV11-3
TGTGCCAGCACCCTGGGAGCGGGAGGATCCTACAATGAGCAGTTCTTC,CASTLGAGGSYNEQFF,-,TRBJ2-1,TRBD2,TRBV5-8
TGTGCCAGCAGCTTTTGGACAGGGGGCGGAACTAATGAAAAACTGTTTTTT,CASSFWTGGGTNEKLFF,once,TRBJ1-4,TRBD1,TRBV7-9
TGTGCCAGCAGCTTAAATCCGGGGTCCTACAATGAGCAGTTCTTC,CASSLNPGSYNEQFF,-,TRBJ2-1,-,TRBV7-3
TGTGCCAGCAGAACTCAGGTGAACACTGAAGCTTTCTTT,CASRTQVNTEAFF,-,TRBJ1-1,-,TRBV27
TGCGCCAGCAGCGCGGGGGGACAGAGCACAGATACGCAGTATTTT,CASSAGGQSTDTQYF,-,TRBJ2-3,-,TRBV5-1
TGTGCCATCAGATCAGGGGGTCTGGGCACAGATACGCAGTATTTT,CAIRSGGLGTDTQYF,-,TRBJ2-3,TRBD1,TRBV10-3
TGTGCCAGCAGCTTAACGGGGACAGGGGGTTTCGGGGAGCTGTTTTTT,CASSLTGTGGFGELFF,-,TRBJ2-2,TRBD1,TRBV7-3
TGTGCCAGCAGTCCCAAGGGGACTAGCGGGAGTCACGGGGAGCTGTTTTTT,CASSPKGTSGSHGELFF,-,TRBJ2-2,TRBD2,TRBV6-6
TGTGCCAGCAGTTCGACATACAATGAGCAGTTCTTC,CASSSTYNEQFF,-,TRBJ2-1,-,TRBV6-5
TGTGCCAGCAGCACCGGGACAGGGGGATGGGAGACCCAGTACTTC,CASSTGTGGWETQYF,-,TRBJ2-5,TRBD1,TRBV6-2/TRBV6-3
TGTGCCAGCAGGCCCGCGGCAGGGGGCGTCACTGAAGCTTTCTTT,CASRPAAGGVTEAFF,-,TRBJ1-1,TRBD1,TRBV25-1
TGTGCCAGCAGCGTAGACGTGGGGGGGGTCGACACCGGGGAGCTGTTTTTT,CASSVDVGGVDTGELFF,-,TRBJ2-2,TRBD2,TRBV9
TGTGCCAGCAAACAATACGATACGCAGTATTTT,CASKQYDTQYF,-,TRBJ2-3,-,TRBV11-2
TGTGCCAGCAGTTCCGAAGGGGATCGGGGCTACACCTTC,CASSSEGDRGYTF,-,TRBJ1-2,-,TRBV6-5
TGTGCCAGCTCACCCTTCGCCGGGGACTCCTACGAGCAGTACTTC,CASSPFAGDSYEQYF,-,TRBJ2-7,-,TRBV18
TGTGGGGCTGGGGGGGGCCAGGGAAACACCATATATTTT,CGAGGGQGNTIYF,-,TRBJ1-3,-,TRBV6-6
TGTGCCAGTTCTCTATACCCCAATGAGCAGTTCTTC,CASSLYPNEQFF,few,TRBJ2-1,-,TRBV19
TGCCAGAGCAGGCAGGGACTTAACACTGAAGCTTTCTTT,CQSRQGLNTEAFF,-,TRBJ1-1,-,TRBV2
TGTGCCAGCAGCCCCTCCTGGACATCCGCCTACAATGAGCAGTTCTTC,CASSPSWTSAYNEQFF,-,TRBJ2-1,-,TRBV13
TGCGCCAGCAGTGAAACAGCTCGAGGGGGCTACACCTTC,CASSETARGGYTF,many,TRBJ1-2,-,TRBV10-1
TGTGCCAGCAGGACGACAGGGATTGGTGGCTACACCTTC,CASRTTGIGGYTF,-,TRBJ1-2,TRBD1,TRBV2
TGCGCCAGCAGCCAAGACAGGCTCCGAGGCTACACCTTC,CASSQDRLRGYTF,-,TRBJ1-2,-,TRBV4-1
TGTGCCAGCAGCGTAGCTACTAGCTCCCGGTCAGATACGCAGTATTTT,CASSVATSSRSDTQYF,-,TRBJ2-3,-,TRBV9
TGTGCCAGTACCCCACTAGGCCTCGGGGAGCTGTTTTTT,CASTPLGLGELFF,-,TRBJ2-2,-,TRBV19
TGTGCCAGCAGCTATGGCGGGGGGGCATATACGCAGTATTTT,CASSYGGGAYTQYF,-,TRBJ2-3,TRBD2,TRBV11-3
TGTGCCAGCAGTGCCGGGGGGGCAGAGACCCAGTACTTC,CASSAGGAETQYF,-,TRBJ2-5,TRBD2,TRBV2
TGTGCCACCAGTGAACCGGGACAGGGTCCCCATGAGCAGTTCTTC,CATSEPGQGPHEQFF,-,TRBJ2-1,TRBD1,TRBV24-1
TGCGCCAGCAGCTGGGCCGGACTCGGTCAAGAGACCCAGTACTTC,CASSWAGLGQETQYF,-,TRBJ2-5,-,TRBV5-1
TGTGCCACCAGCGAGGGACAGGGGCCACAGCGGGGCCAGTACTTC,CATSEGQGPQRGQYF,-,TRBJ2-5,TRBD1,TRBV24-1
TGTGCCAGCTCATCCCGGAGGAGCGCAAATGAAAAACTGTTTTTT,CASSSRRSANEKLFF,-,TRBJ1-4,-,TRBV18
TGTGCCACCAGTGACCCAAACACCGGGGAGCTGTTTTTT,CATSDPNTGELFF,-,TRBJ2-2,-,TRBV24-1
TGTGCCAGCAGCCTCTTGACAGGATACAATGAGCAGTTCTTC,CASSLLTGYNEQFF,-,TRBJ2-1,-,TRBV5-6
TGTGCCAGCAGCCTCCGGGAGAACACTGAAGCTTTCTTT,CASSLRENTEAFF,once,TRBJ1-1,-,TRBV11-2
TGTGCCAGCACCGGGACAGGGAAGGGCGAGACCCAGTACTTC,CASTGTGKGETQYF,-,TRBJ2-5,TRBD1,TRBV6-5
TGTGCCAGCGGAGATCAGGGGTATAGCAATCAGCCCCAGCATTTT,CASGDQGYSNQPQHF,-,TRBJ1-5,-,TRBV6-6
TGTGCCAGCAGCACCCGGGACAGGGGGAATTCACCCCTCCACTTT,CASSTRDRGNSPLHF,few,TRBJ1-6,TRBD1,TRBV9
TGTGCCAGCACCCTTCCCGGGAAAGAGACCCAGTACTTC,CASTLPGKETQYF,-,TRBJ2-5,-,TRBV7-9